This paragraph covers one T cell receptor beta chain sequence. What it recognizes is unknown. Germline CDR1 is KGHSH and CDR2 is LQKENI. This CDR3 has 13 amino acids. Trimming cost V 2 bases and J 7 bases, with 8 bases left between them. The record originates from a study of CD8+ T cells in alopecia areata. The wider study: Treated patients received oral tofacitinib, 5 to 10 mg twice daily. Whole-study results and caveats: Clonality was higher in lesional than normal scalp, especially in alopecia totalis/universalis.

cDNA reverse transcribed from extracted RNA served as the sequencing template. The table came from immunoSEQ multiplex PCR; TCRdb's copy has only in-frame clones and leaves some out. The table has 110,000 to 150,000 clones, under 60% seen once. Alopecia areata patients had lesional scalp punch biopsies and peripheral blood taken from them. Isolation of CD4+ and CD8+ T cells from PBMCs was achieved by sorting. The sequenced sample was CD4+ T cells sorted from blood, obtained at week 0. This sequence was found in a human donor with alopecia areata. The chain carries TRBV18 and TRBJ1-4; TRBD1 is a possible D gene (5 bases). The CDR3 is CASSPGGGEKLFF. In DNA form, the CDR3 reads TGTGCCAGCTCACCAGGGGGAGGTGAAAAACTGTTTTTT. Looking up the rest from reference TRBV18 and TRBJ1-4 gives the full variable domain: NAGVMQNPRHLVRRRGQEARLRCSPMKGHSHVYWYRQLPEEGLKFMVYLQKENIIDESGMPKERFSAEFPKEGPSILRIQQVVRGDSAAYFCASSPGGGEKLFFGSGTQLSVL.